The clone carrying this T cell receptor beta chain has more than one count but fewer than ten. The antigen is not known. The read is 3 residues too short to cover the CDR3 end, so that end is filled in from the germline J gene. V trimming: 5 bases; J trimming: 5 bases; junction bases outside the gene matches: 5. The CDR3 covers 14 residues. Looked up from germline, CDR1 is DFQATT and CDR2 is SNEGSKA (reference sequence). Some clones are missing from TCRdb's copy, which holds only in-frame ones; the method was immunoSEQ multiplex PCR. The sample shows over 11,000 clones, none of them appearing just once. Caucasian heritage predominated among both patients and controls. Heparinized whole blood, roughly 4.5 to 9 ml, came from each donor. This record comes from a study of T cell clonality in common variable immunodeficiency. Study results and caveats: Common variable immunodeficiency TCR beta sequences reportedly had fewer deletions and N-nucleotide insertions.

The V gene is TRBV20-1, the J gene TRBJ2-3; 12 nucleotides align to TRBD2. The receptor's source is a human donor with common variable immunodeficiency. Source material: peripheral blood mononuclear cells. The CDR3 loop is CSARLAGGVDTQYF. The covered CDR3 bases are TGCAGTGCTCGCCTAGCGGGGGGGGTAGATACG.